Given below is one T cell receptor (beta chain) in context. V shed 3 bases and J 5 bases; nucleotides not matched to a gene: 3. CDR1 is GTSNPN, CDR2 SVGIG, per germline (reference sequence). The CDR3 totals 12 residues. 13 Jbeta primers and 60 Vbeta primers were used for the PCR. Sequenced by immunoSEQ multiplex PCR; TCRdb stores in-frame clones only, minus some. Its clone listing holds some 110,000 clones. The sample is drawn from a study of cytomegalovirus exposure and HLA in healthy donors. The chain is built from TRBV30 and TRBJ2-5, with 7 positions matching TRBD1. This TCR came from a man in his forties in good health and CMV-seronegative. The sequencing sample was made of PBMCs. The CDR3 here is CAWSRGLETQYF. CDR3 bases: TGTGCCTGGAGCAGGGGGTTGGAGACCCAGTACTTC.